This T cell receptor beta chain was captured in a study of Graves' ophthalmopathy and Graves' hyperthyroidism. Trimming cost V 9 bases and J 1 base, with 12 bases left between them. Looked up from germline, CDR1 is SEHNR and CDR2 is FQNEAQ (reference sequence). The CDR3 contains 14 residues. This clonotype occurred many times. The authors amplified TCR beta CDR3 regions, and they did so from RNA transcripts for repertoire sequencing. RT-PCR in the first round used HTBI primers; a second-round multiplex PCR followed. TCRdb recomputed calls from the multiplex PCR reads with MiXCR, one row per CDR3 protein. The sample holds roughly 380,000 distinct CDR3 sequences; roughly 15% are singletons and the top ten take roughly 7%.

Sequenced input: peripheral blood. The origin of this receptor is a woman aged 18-29 years with stable Graves' hyperthyroidism. The genes are TRBV7-9 and TRBJ2-2; no definite D call. The CDR3 DNA is TGTGCCAGGGGTCCAGGCGGGAACACCGGGGAGCTGTTTTTT. Translated, it gives CARGPGGNTGELFF.